These T cell receptor beta chains were read from a single sample in a study of blood T cell repertoires in COVID-19. The table came from immunoSEQ multiplex PCR; TCRdb's copy has only in-frame clones and leaves some out. This table holds 140,000 or so clones, 79% found once. What was sequenced was peripheral blood. The receptors derive from a man aged 45-60 years with active or convalescent COVID-19. Each CDR3 is given with its conserved first and last residue. Each record gives: D gene, clone size, J gene, V gene, CDR3 DNA, CDR3 protein. The D gene is left open where the match is weak. For some rows the clone size is stated as once, few or many, or as a class when expanded; others skip it.

NA,NA,TRBJ2-1,TRBV4-2,TGTGCCAGCAGCCAAGGTCTATCGGGCTACAATGAGCAGTTCTTC,CASSQGLSGYNEQFF
NA,NA,TRBJ1-1,TRBV24-1,TGTGCCACCATGCGGACAGCTAACACTGAAGCTTTCTTT,CATMRTANTEAFF
NA,NA,TRBJ1-6,TRBV11-2,TGTGCCAGCAGCCCCCTGTTGGGCAGGGCATCACCCCTCCACTTT,CASSPLLGRASPLHF
NA,NA,TRBJ2-7,TRBV3-1/TRBV3-2,TGTGCCAGCAGCCATTCAGCGACTTACGAGCAGTACTTC,CASSHSATYEQYF
NA,NA,TRBJ1-1,TRBV5-1,TGCGCCAGCAGCTTGGCAGGTTTCCCCACCTACACTGAAGCTTTCTTT,CASSLAGFPTYTEAFF
TRBD2,NA,TRBJ2-7,TRBV19,TGTGCCAGTAGTATTGGGGGGGTCTCCTACGAGCAGTACTTC,CASSIGGVSYEQYF
NA,NA,TRBJ2-1,TRBV7-6,TGTGCCAGCAGCGTTAGCGGATACAATGAGCAGTTCTTC,CASSVSGYNEQFF
TRBD1,NA,TRBJ2-5,TRBV19,TGTGCCAGTAGTATAGATCGGACAGGGGGAGAGACCCAGTACTTC,CASSIDRTGGETQYF
TRBD2,NA,TRBJ2-5,TRBV28,TGTGCCAGCAGTTTAGCTAGCGGGGCCCAAGAGACCCAGTACTTC,CASSLASGAQETQYF
NA,NA,TRBJ1-1,TRBV7-8,TGTGCCAGCAGCCTTACGGATCGGGGAGGAATCGCTGAAGCTTTCTTT,CASSLTDRGGIAEAFF
TRBD1,NA,TRBJ1-4,TRBV27,TGTGCCAGCACCTTGACAGGGGGCGATGAAAAACTGTTTTTT,CASTLTGGDEKLFF
NA,NA,TRBJ2-3,TRBV7-2,TGTGCCAGCAGCGTAGAAGGGGTCCCCACAGATACGCAGTATTTT,CASSVEGVPTDTQYF
TRBD2,NA,TRBJ2-2,TRBV3-1/TRBV3-2,TGTGCCAGCAGCCTCGGACTAGCGGCAACTACCGGGGAGCTGTTTTTT,CASSLGLAATTGELFF
NA,NA,TRBJ2-1,TRBV7-8,TGTGCCAGCAGCCCAAATTGGCTGGAGGGGTACAATGAGCAGTTCTTC,CASSPNWLEGYNEQFF
NA,once,TRBJ2-7,TRBV11-2,TGTGCCAGCAGCTTACCTGGGGCCCGGGAGCAGTACTTC,CASSLPGAREQYF
TRBD1,once,TRBJ2-7,TRBV10-1,TGCGCCAGCAGATACAGGGGGGTTACCTACGAGCAGTACTTC,CASRYRGVTYEQYF
TRBD1,NA,TRBJ1-1,TRBV29-1,TGCAGCGTTGTAGAGGGGGCTGTGGACACTGAAGCTTTCTTT,CSVVEGAVDTEAFF
NA,NA,TRBJ2-1,TRBV28,TGTGCCAGCAGTTTGGAAGCGGACTACAATGAGCAGTTCTTC,CASSLEADYNEQFF
NA,NA,TRBJ2-2,TRBV4-1,TGCGCCAGCAGCTCAGCGTACACCGGGGAGCTGTTTTTT,CASSSAYTGELFF
TRBD1,few,TRBJ2-7,TRBV19,TGTGGACAGGGGGTCCACGAGCAGTACTTC,CGQGVHEQYF
TRBD2,once,TRBJ2-3,TRBV3-1/TRBV3-2,TGTGCCAGCAGCCAAGATCTGCCTAGCGGGAGGGCAGATACGCAGTATTTT,CASSQDLPSGRADTQYF
NA,NA,TRBJ2-1,TRBV7-9,TGTGCCAGCAGCCGCCTATTCGGGTTCCTAAATGAGCAGTTCTTC,CASSRLFGFLNEQFF
TRBD1,once,TRBJ1-2,TRBV6-4,TGTGCCAGCAGGGGACAGGGTGGCGGCTACACCTTC,CASRGQGGGYTF
NA,few,TRBJ1-1,TRBV21-1,TGTGCCAGCAGCAATTGCCGGACAGGGGGCGACCCAATCTTCATGAACACTGAAGCTTTCTTT,CASSNCRTGGDPIFMNTEAFF
NA,NA,TRBJ2-7,TRBV11-2,TGTGCCAGCAGTACAGGGTCCCCCTACGAGCAGTACTTC,CASSTGSPYEQYF
TRBD2,NA,TRBJ2-5,TRBV5-4,TGTGCCAGCAGCTTAGGGACTAGCGGGACTCGAGAGACCCAGTACTTC,CASSLGTSGTRETQYF
TRBD1,NA,TRBJ2-3,TRBV9,TGTGCCAGCAGCGTAGACAGGGGGCGCACAGATACGCAGTATTTT,CASSVDRGRTDTQYF
TRBD2,NA,TRBJ2-1,TRBV7-8,TGTGCCAGCAGCTTCTTACTAGCGGAGAATCACAATGAGCAGTTCTTC,CASSFLLAENHNEQFF
NA,NA,TRBJ1-1,TRBV30,TGTGCCTGGAGTGTTCCCCCGAGGGAAGAAGCTTTCTTT,CAWSVPPREEAFF
TRBD2,NA,TRBJ2-7,TRBV9,TGTGCCAGCAGCCCTCGACTAGCGGCCTCCTACGAGCAGTACTTC,CASSPRLAASYEQYF
NA,NA,TRBJ2-7,TRBV28,TGTGCCAGCAGCCCCGGGACAGGGGGAAGCGGGAGGGCCTACGAGCAGTACTTC,CASSPGTGGSGRAYEQYF
TRBD1,NA,TRBJ2-1,TRBV19,TGTGCCAGTAGTGCCTCGACAGGGAATACCAATGAGCAGTTCTTC,CASSASTGNTNEQFF
NA,NA,TRBJ1-2,TRBV19,TGTGCCAGTAGTATCGACAGCTACTATGGCTACACCTTC,CASSIDSYYGYTF
NA,few,TRBJ2-3,TRBV27,TGTGCCAGCAGTTTATCCAGGAGGGGAGATACGCAGTATTTT,CASSLSRRGDTQYF